Below, 22 T cell receptor beta chains from the same sample are listed, as sequenced in a study of patients and donors after allogeneic stem cell transplantation. TCRdb re-called the RT-PCR reads with MiXCR, one entry per CDR3 protein. The sample lists 25,000 to 40,000 distinct CDR3 sequences, about 37% occurring once. Specimen: blood, either unsorted or a sorted T cell fraction (not recorded which). The receptor set was obtained from a human donor who was either an allogeneic HSCT recipient or a stem cell or donor lymphocyte infusion donor (not recorded which). It is not recorded whose cells these are; they may come from a transplant donor.

This sequence joins TRBV20-1 and TRBJ2-1; D might be TRBD1 (6 bases). This CDR3 is 16 amino acids long. Trimming pared 1 base from V and 0 bases from J, leaving 13 bases between. CDR1 DFQATT and CDR2 SNEGSKA come from the germline V gene (reference sequence). DNA for the CDR3: TGCAGTGCTAGAGCCCTAGGGGGTAACTCCTACAATGAGCAGTTCTTC. Its protein is CSARALGGNSYNEQFF.

The rearrangement joins TRBV4-3 to TRBJ2-1; D is unclear. Trimming left V 0 bases short and J 4 bases short, with 7 bases between. CDR1 is LGHNA, CDR2 YSLEER, per germline. This CDR3 is 14 amino acids long. Here the CDR3 reads CASSQDTMYNEQFF. In DNA form, the CDR3 reads TGCGCCAGCAGCCAAGATACCATGTACAATGAGCAGTTCTTC.

This chain joins TRBV4-3 and TRBJ2-1; the D is unclear. The CDR3 is 13 residues long. Germline CDR1 reads LGHNA; CDR2 reads YSLEER. Trimming left V 2 bases short and J 10 bases short, with 12 bases between. CDR3: CASSQWISNEQFF. CDR3 coding DNA: TGCGCCAGCAGCCAATGGATCTCCAACGAGCAGTTCTTC.

The J gene is TRBJ2-3, the V gene TRBV12-3 or TRBV12-4, with D maybe TRBD2 (6 bases). Trimming took 8 bases from V and 0 from J, leaving 9 bases between them. The CDR3 consists of 13 residues. The CDR3 coding sequence is TGTGCCAGCGGACTATCTAGCACAGATACGCAGTATTTT. It specifies CASGLSSTDTQYF.

The chain employs TRBV7-9 and TRBJ2-7; 8 bases align to TRBD2. The CDR3 covers 14 residues. V lost 3 bases to trimming and J lost 1 base; unmatched junction nucleotides: 2. Germline CDR1 reads SEHNR; CDR2 reads FQNEAQ (reference sequence). In DNA form, the CDR3 reads TGTGCCAGCAGCTTGCTAGCGGGTTCCTACGAGCAGTACTTC. This translates into CASSLLAGSYEQYF.

This rearrangement joins TRBV9 to TRBJ2-7, with 8 bases aligning to TRBD1. V was pared by 0 bases and J by 7 bases, with 9 bases of the junction left unmatched. CDR1 is SGDLS and CDR2 is YYNGEE in the germline V gene. The CDR3 has 15 residues. The CDR3 loop is CASSVAQGAGEEQYF. The CDR3 nucleotides read TGTGCCAGCAGCGTAGCTCAGGGGGCAGGTGAGGAGCAGTACTTC.

This sequence joins TRBV20-1 and TRBJ2-1; tentatively, D is TRBD2 (5 bases). The CDR3 spans 10 residues. CDR1 is DFQATT, CDR2 SNEGSKA, per germline (reference sequence). V lost 6 bases to trimming and J lost 12 bases, with 12 bases between them. The CDR3 sequence: CSALLGGQFF. In DNA form, the CDR3 reads TGCAGTGCGTTACTAGGAGGGCAGTTCTTC.

This clonotype was seen many times. CDR3 sequence reads: CASSLEGGFYEQYV. The CDR3 DNA sequence: TGCGCCAGCAGCTTGGAAGGGGGCTTCTACGAGCAGTACGTC. The genes are TRBV5-1 and TRBJ2-7, with 7 positions matching TRBD1. The V gene end was trimmed by 0 bases and the J gene end by 3 bases; junction bases not matched to a gene: 3. Germline CDR1 and CDR2: SGHRS and YFSETQ. The CDR3 runs to 14 residues.

The chain couples TRBV20-1 to TRBJ1-2; TRBD1 agrees at 7 bases. CDR3 size: 16 residues. V was clipped by 2 bases and J by 0 bases; unmatched bases: 9. Germline CDR1 reads DFQATT; CDR2 reads SNEGSKA (reference sequence). CDR3: CSARRSGTAPNYGYTF. The DNA of the CDR3 is TGCAGTGCTAGACGGTCCGGGACAGCTCCTAACTATGGCTACACCTTC.

The rearrangement uses TRBV10-3 and TRBJ2-5; unclear D gene. Germline CDR1 is ENHRY and CDR2 is SYGVKD. Trimming left V 3 bases short and J 4 bases short, with 3 bases between. The CDR3 is 11 residues long. The CDR3 DNA reads TGTGCCATCAGTGAAGGAGAGACCCAGTACTTC. Amino acid sequence: CAISEGETQYF.

The V and J genes are TRBV20-1 and TRBJ1-2, with D perhaps TRBD1 (5 bases). The CDR3 is 13 residues long. V dropped 3 bases and J dropped 2 bases, with 10 bases sitting between them. Looked up from germline, CDR1 is DFQATT and CDR2 is SNEGSKA (reference sequence). The CDR3 DNA is TGCAGTGCTAGGGACACCGCGAACTATGGCTACACCTTC. Residues: CSARDTANYGYTF.

This clonotype came up many times. DNA for the CDR3: TGTGCCAGCAGCCTAGGGGACAGGGGGCCCTATGGCTACACCTTC. It codes for CASSLGDRGPYGYTF. The V and J genes are TRBV7-2 and TRBJ1-2; 12 nucleotides match TRBD1. J was trimmed by 4 bases and V by 5 bases; bases with no gene match: 5. The length of the CDR3 is 15 residues. CDR1 is SGHTA, CDR2 FQGNSA, per germline.

The gene calls are TRBV12-3 or TRBV12-4 and TRBJ2-2, with no clear D. Trimming removed 6 bases from V and 5 bases from J, with 13 bases in between. The CDR3 contains 14 residues. The CDR3 sequence: CASSPHMGTGELFF. The CDR3 DNA follows: TGTGCCAGCAGCCCCCACATGGGTACCGGGGAGCTGTTTTTT.

This clonotype has ten or more counts. The chain couples TRBV20-1 to TRBJ1-6; D gene uncertain. This CDR3 is built from 16 residues. In germline, CDR1 is DFQATT, CDR2 SNEGSKA (reference sequence). V dropped 6 bases and J dropped 0 bases, with 15 bases sitting between them. The CDR3 region has the DNA TGCAGTGCACGAGCGATAATAAGCTCCTATAATTCACCCCTCCACTTT. This gives the protein CSARAIISSYNSPLHF.

The chain carries TRBV25-1 and TRBJ1-4; no firm D call. From germline, CDR1 is MGHDK and CDR2 SYGVNS. The length of the CDR3 is 15 residues. V was cut by 2 bases and J by 7 bases, with 14 bases left in between. CDR3 region: CASSEPGAQFEKLFF. The CDR3 region has the DNA TGTGCCAGCAGTGAACCAGGAGCACAATTTGAAAAACTGTTTTTT.

This sequence joins TRBV20-1 and TRBJ2-1; 11 bases are shared with TRBD2. There are 15 residues in the CDR3. Germline V gene lookup returns CDR1 DFQATT and CDR2 SNEGSKA (reference sequence). V gave up 1 base and J gave up 2 bases; unmatched junction bases: 1. The chain's CDR3 is CSARGLAGTYNEQFF. CDR3 bases: TGCAGTGCTAGAGGACTAGCGGGAACCTACAATGAGCAGTTCTTC.

The V call is TRBV7-6, the J call TRBJ2-7; D uncertain. Germline V gives CDR1 SGHVS, CDR2 FNYEAQ. The CDR3 covers 15 residues. V was pared by 1 base and J by 5 bases, with 15 bases between. CDR3: CASSLEPDGLNEQYF. CDR3 DNA sequence: TGTGCCAGCAGCTTAGAACCTGACGGCCTGAACGAGCAGTACTTC.

The chain combines TRBV6-2 or TRBV6-3 with TRBJ1-2; possibly TRBD1 for D (5 bases). V shed 11 bases and J shed 2 bases, with 9 bases lying between them. Germline V lookup: CDR1 MNHEY, CDR2 SVGEGT. This CDR3 contains 11 residues. The CDR3 loop is CASGMNYGYTF. CDR3 sequence (DNA): TGTGCCTCAGGGATGAACTATGGCTACACCTTC.

The V gene is TRBV7-2, the J gene TRBJ1-2, with D perhaps TRBD1 (5 bases). Germline CDR1 and CDR2: SGHTA and FQGNSA. Trimming took 0 bases from V and 4 from J, leaving 9 bases between them. This CDR3 is built from 14 residues. In DNA, the CDR3 is TGTGCCAGCAGCTTAGCGACAGAACTCTATGGCTACACCTTC. Protein: CASSLATELYGYTF.

This clonotype was counted only a few times. The chain is built from TRBV11-2 and TRBJ2-2; D remains ambiguous. Per germline, CDR1 SGHAT and CDR2 FQNNGV. The V gene lost 1 base and the J gene lost 4 bases, with 7 bases spanning the gap. The CDR3 is made up of 14 amino acids. CDR3 residues: CASSLALPTGELFF. The CDR3, as DNA: TGTGCCAGCAGCTTAGCCCTCCCCACCGGGGAGCTGTTTTTT. Complete variable domain (other parts from reference TRBV11-2 and TRBJ2-2): EAGVAQSPRYKIIEKRQSVAFWCNPISGHATLYWYQQILGQGPKLLIQFQNNGVVDDSQLPKDRFSAERLKGVDSTLKIQPAKLEDSAVYLCASSLALPTGELFFGEGSRLTVL.

The V and J genes are TRBV12-3 or TRBV12-4 and TRBJ2-7; a weak D match, TRBD1 (6 bases). CDR3 length: 12 amino acids. Trimming stripped 4 bases from V and 6 bases from J, with 10 bases between. CDR3 amino acids: CASSWAGVEQYF. DNA of the CDR3: TGTGCCAGCAGTTGGGCAGGGGTCGAGCAGTACTTC.

The chain joins TRBV7-3 to TRBJ1-2; D is unresolved. Trimming removed 2 bases at V and 8 bases at J, with 12 bases between. Looked up from germline, CDR1 is SGHTA and CDR2 is FQGTGA. This CDR3 spans 13 amino acids. CDR3 in amino acids: CASSLGSAGGYTF. For the CDR3, the DNA is TGTGCCAGCAGCTTAGGTTCGGCAGGCGGCTACACCTTC.